The 11 T cell receptor beta chains below were found in one sample sequenced in a study of identical twins (TCRdb year 2016). Library construction relied on 5' RACE. The run used an Illumina HiSeq 2000. TCRdb cleaned the public reads at Q25 with fastp, built clones with MiXCR and kept in-frame beta chains. Each CDR3 protein gets just one entry, which takes the most common genes and DNA from the rows behind it. The sample data list approximately 94,000 distinct CDR3 sequences, and under 6.5% of these were observed just once. The ten largest clones add up to 10% to 15% of the sample. Sequencing was performed on memory T cells sorted from blood. The sample's cell subset or site label, decoded: CD45RO+ enriched T cells. Receptor source: a woman in her forties or fifties in good health.

At least ten counts were recorded for this clonotype. The chain joins TRBV5-1 to TRBJ2-3; D ambiguous. The CDR3 spans 13 residues. The V and J ends lost 0 bases and 1 base respectively, with 3 bases between them. The germline gives CDR1 SGHRS, CDR2 YFSETQ. The CDR3 region has the DNA TGCGCCAGCAGCTTGGGGGGCACAGATACGCAGTATTTT. Residues: CASSLGGTDTQYF.

About this clonotype itself: Given a much more abundant clone one base away, this may be a read error. The rearrangement links TRBV11-3 to TRBJ2-3, with 7 positions matching TRBD2. The CDR3 is 14 amino acids. V lost 6 bases and J lost 5; bases outside the gene matches: 8. Looked up from germline, CDR1 is SGHNT and CDR2 is YENEEA. CDR3 coding DNA: TGTGCCAGCAGTACGAGCGGGAAGGGAGATACGCAGTATTTT. Translating it yields CASSTSGKGDTQYF.

This clonotype was seen a few times. The V and J genes are TRBV7-2 and TRBJ2-5; either TRBD1 or TRBD2 may supply D (6 bases each). Trimming took off 5 bases at V and 1 base at J, with 11 bases between the two ends. The CDR3 extends over 14 amino acids. Germline V CDR1 and CDR2: SGHTA, FQGNSA. CDR3 amino acids: CASSKGGIQETQYF. Here the CDR3 DNA reads TGTGCCAGCAGCAAGGGGGGCATCCAAGAGACCCAGTACTTC.

The chain carries TRBV6-5 and TRBJ1-1; D call uncertain. This CDR3 region has 15 residues. Germline V gene sequence: CDR1 MNHEY, CDR2 SVGAGI. Trimming removed 4 bases from V and 1 base from J, with 13 bases in between. CDR3 in DNA: TGTGCCAGCAGTTCCTCGGAAGGTTCGAACACTGAAGCTTTCTTT. Residues: CASSSSEGSNTEAFF.

This clonotype was seen repeatedly, ten times or more. CDR3 sequence (DNA): TGCAGTGCTAGGTACAGGGGACCTGGAAACACCATATATTTT. Residues: CSARYRGPGNTIYF. The chain carries TRBV20-1 and TRBJ1-3; 7 positions agree with TRBD1. Germline loops: CDR1 DFQATT, CDR2 SNEGSKA (reference sequence). With V trimmed by 3 bases and J by 2 bases, 4 bases remained unmatched. The CDR3 has 14 amino acids.

This clonotype was recorded many times. The gene calls are TRBV3-1 and TRBJ2-2; D is possibly TRBD1 (7 bases). The germline V and J ends were trimmed by 7 bases and 4 bases, with 10 bases remaining between them. Germline V gene sequence: CDR1 LGHDT, CDR2 YNNKEL (reference sequence). The CDR3 runs to 13 residues. CDR3 sequence reads: CASTQGGTGELFF. As DNA, the CDR3 is TGTGCCAGCACCCAGGGGGGCACCGGGGAGCTGTTTTTT. Based on the CDR3 plus reference TRBV3-1 and TRBJ2-2, the full variable domain is DTAVSQTPKYLVTQMGNDKSIKCEQNLGHDTMYWYKQDSKKFLKIMFSYNNKELIINETVPNRFSPKSPDKAHLNLHINSLELGDSAVYFCASTQGGTGELFFGEGSRLTVL.

This clonotype occurred many times. This chain uses TRBV5-1 with TRBJ2-5, with D perhaps matching TRBD1 or TRBD2 (6 bases each). The CDR3 is made up of 13 amino acids. Germline CDR1 reads SGHRS; CDR2 reads YFSETQ. The V end lost 7 bases, the J end lost 0 bases, and 10 bases lay between the germline ends. The CDR3 sequence: CASWRGNQETQYF. The CDR3 DNA follows: TGCGCCAGCTGGAGGGGGAACCAAGAGACCCAGTACTTC.

This clonotype came up many times. The chain couples TRBV24-1 to TRBJ2-5, with a weak D call TRBD2 (5 bases). Trimming left V 3 bases short and J 1 base short, with 11 bases between. CDR1 is KGHDR and CDR2 is SFDVKD in the germline V gene. This CDR3 is built from 15 residues. The CDR3 loop reads CATSDRRALQETQYF. The CDR3 region has the DNA TGTGCCACCAGTGATAGGCGGGCCCTCCAAGAGACCCAGTACTTC.

V is TRBV19 and J is TRBJ2-7; a weak D match, TRBD1 (5 bases). V was trimmed by 8 bases and J by 3 bases, leaving 14 bases between them. Per the germline V gene, CDR1 is LNHDA and CDR2 is SQIVND (reference sequence). The CDR3 extends over 13 amino acids. The CDR3 region has the DNA TGTGCCAGTGTGGGGCTAGGCAGCTACGAGCAGTACTTC. Amino acids: CASVGLGSYEQYF.

This clonotype was detected a few times. The chain links TRBV24-1 to TRBJ2-3, with 14 bases fitting TRBD2. Germline CDR1 KGHDR, CDR2 SFDVKD. This CDR3 has 17 residues. Trimming cost V 7 bases and J 1 base; bases outside gene matches: 6. In DNA, the CDR3 is TGTGCCACCAGCGCCCAGGGACTAGCGGGAGGCACAGATACGCAGTATTTT. This gives the protein CATSAQGLAGGTDTQYF.

This clonotype was recorded at least ten times. The chain joins TRBV24-1 to TRBJ2-5; D unclear. V was cut by 0 bases and J by 5 bases, with 6 bases left in between. CDR1 is KGHDR and CDR2 is SFDVKD in the germline V gene. The CDR3 has 13 residues. The CDR3 DNA follows: TGTGCCACCAGTGATTTGTCTGTGGAGACCCAGTACTTC. Its translation: CATSDLSVETQYF.